This paragraph reports one TCR beta chain. This sample was included in a study of blood T cell repertoires in COVID-19. Between the trimmed V and J ends, which lost 0 bases and 6 bases, there was a span of 6 bases. CDR3 size: 13 residues. The germline CDR1 and CDR2 sequences are SGHRS and YFSETQ. In the study's own analysis: Amplification from reference gene primers served as the basis for estimated nucleated cell counts. The data were produced by immunoSEQ multiplex PCR, yet TCRdb's version contains in-frame clones alone and is incomplete. The V and J calls and the clone size are those of that table, but D and trimming were determined from the DNA. The sample holds about 70,000 clones, 85% seen once.

The chain links TRBV5-1 to TRBJ2-2; D unclear. The clonotype was recovered from a man at least 80 years old with acute or convalescent COVID-19. The sequenced sample consisted of peripheral blood. CDR3 in amino acids: CASSLAEAGELFF. CDR3 sequence (DNA): TGCGCCAGCAGCTTGGCCGAGGCCGGGGAGCTGTTTTTT.